Described below is a single TCR beta chain sequence and its context. The data are from a study of cytomegalovirus exposure and HLA in healthy donors. The PCR employed 60 Vbeta primers together with 13 Jbeta primers. TCRdb's copy holds only in-frame clones and misses some; the assay was immunoSEQ multiplex PCR. The sample yields under 200,000 clones, about 13% seen once. This receptor was identified in a man in his fifties in good health and CMV-seropositive. Material: PBMCs.

Here the CDR3 reads CASSKGVSGYTF. The CDR3 DNA sequence: TGTGCCAGCAGTAAGGGAGTAAGCGGCTACACCTTC. The chain links TRBV28 to TRBJ1-2; D ambiguous. Germline lookup yields CDR1 MDHEN and CDR2 SYDVKM. V gave up 5 bases and J gave up 8 bases, with 12 bases separating them. The length of the CDR3 is 12 residues.